These T cell receptor beta chains were read from a single sample in a study of shared clonotypes between healthy human individuals. This table comes from immunoSEQ multiplex PCR, and its TCRdb copy is limited to in-frame clones, with some not included. Among 2 million to 2.5 million clones listed, 95% were seen once. Sequencing was done on a sample of naive CD4+ T cells sorted from blood. These receptors originate from a young man in good health. CDR3s include the opening cysteine and the closing phenylalanine or tryptophan. The order of the fields is CDR3 protein, CDR3 DNA, J gene, D gene, V gene, clone size. The D gene is left open where the match is weak. Clone sizes are given selectively: once, few, many, or a class where the clone is expanded.

CDR3: CASSITGENNQPQHF
DNA: TGTGCCAGTAGTATCACAGGGGAAAACAATCAGCCCCAGCATTTT
J: TRBJ1-5
D: TRBD1
V: TRBV19
size: .

CDR3: CASSYGVNTEAFF
DNA: TGTGCCAGCAGCTATGGGGTGAACACTGAAGCTTTCTTT
J: TRBJ1-1
D: .
V: TRBV11-2
size: once

CDR3: CASSVTGGNEQYF
DNA: TGTGCCAGCAGCGTGACAGGGGGCAACGAGCAGTACTTC
J: TRBJ2-7
D: TRBD1
V: TRBV7-9
size: .

CDR3: CASGLGPGTGNTIYF
DNA: TGTGCTAGTGGTTTGGGTCCCGGGACAGGGAACACCATATATTTT
J: TRBJ1-3
D: TRBD1
V: TRBV12-5
size: .

CDR3: CASSLGRDSFSNQPQHF
DNA: TGTGCCAGCAGTTTGGGGAGGGACAGTTTTAGCAATCAGCCCCAGCATTTT
J: TRBJ1-5
D: TRBD1
V: TRBV28
size: .

CDR3: CASSESVRGGNQPQHF
DNA: TGTGCCAGCAGTGAATCTGTGAGGGGGGGCAATCAGCCCCAGCATTTT
J: TRBJ1-5
D: .
V: TRBV2
size: .

CDR3: CASSAGTGPYEQYF
DNA: TGTGCCAGCAGTGCTGGGACAGGGCCCTACGAGCAGTACTTC
J: TRBJ2-7
D: TRBD1
V: TRBV2
size: .

CDR3: CASSLARTGLGEQYF
DNA: TGTGCCAGCAGCTTAGCTAGGACAGGGTTAGGCGAGCAGTACTTC
J: TRBJ2-7
D: TRBD1
V: TRBV7-2
size: .

CDR3: CASRVTGSSSYNEQFF
DNA: TGTGCCAGCAGGGTTACCGGGTCAAGCTCCTACAATGAGCAGTTCTTC
J: TRBJ2-1
D: .
V: TRBV6-6
size: once

CDR3: CASSIGQTNTEAFF
DNA: TGCGCCAGCAGCATTGGACAGACGAACACTGAAGCTTTCTTT
J: TRBJ1-1
D: .
V: TRBV5-1
size: .

CDR3: CASSLEGGMGPSYF
DNA: TGTGCCAGCAGCTTGGAAGGGGGCATGGGACCGTCGTACTTC
J: TRBJ2-7
D: TRBD1
V: TRBV5-4
size: .

CDR3: CASSGSGPNQPQHF
DNA: TGTGCCAGCAGTGGGTCCGGCCCAAATCAGCCCCAGCATTTT
J: TRBJ1-5
D: .
V: TRBV25-1
size: once

CDR3: CASSVAATSYEQYF
DNA: TGTGCCAGTAGTGTGGCGGCAACCTCCTACGAGCAGTACTTC
J: TRBJ2-7
D: .
V: TRBV19
size: few

CDR3: CASSPSAGTGTYEQYF
DNA: TGTGCCAGCAGTCCATCGGCCGGGACAGGGACCTACGAGCAGTACTTC
J: TRBJ2-7
D: TRBD1
V: TRBV27
size: .

CDR3: CASSEYGSGIGGDTQYF
DNA: TGTGCCAGCAGTGAATATGGAAGTGGTATTGGGGGAGATACGCAGTATTTT
J: TRBJ2-3
D: .
V: TRBV25-1
size: .

CDR3: CASRKTGTSSYEQYF
DNA: TGTGCCAGCAGGAAGACAGGGACAAGCTCCTACGAGCAGTACTTC
J: TRBJ2-7
D: TRBD1
V: TRBV6-1
size: .

CDR3: CASSSTGGSNTGELFF
DNA: TGCGCCAGCAGCTCCACAGGGGGCTCGAACACCGGGGAGCTGTTTTTT
J: TRBJ2-2
D: TRBD1
V: TRBV5-1
size: .

CDR3: CASSQEGVTGELFF
DNA: TGTGCCAGCAGCCAAGAGGGGGTCACCGGGGAGCTGTTTTTT
J: TRBJ2-2
D: .
V: TRBV4-2
size: .

CDR3: CASSLGQGLPYEQYF
DNA: TGCGCCAGCAGCCTAGGACAGGGTCTACCCTACGAGCAGTACTTC
J: TRBJ2-7
D: TRBD1
V: TRBV5-1
size: .

CDR3: CASSPPPPGEQYF
DNA: TGTGCCAGCAGCCCTCCCCCCCCGGGCGAGCAGTACTTC
J: TRBJ2-7
D: .
V: TRBV28
size: .

CDR3: CASRLGTLGEQYF
DNA: TGTGCCAGCAGGCTCGGAACCCTTGGCGAGCAGTACTTC
J: TRBJ2-7
D: .
V: TRBV6-5
size: .